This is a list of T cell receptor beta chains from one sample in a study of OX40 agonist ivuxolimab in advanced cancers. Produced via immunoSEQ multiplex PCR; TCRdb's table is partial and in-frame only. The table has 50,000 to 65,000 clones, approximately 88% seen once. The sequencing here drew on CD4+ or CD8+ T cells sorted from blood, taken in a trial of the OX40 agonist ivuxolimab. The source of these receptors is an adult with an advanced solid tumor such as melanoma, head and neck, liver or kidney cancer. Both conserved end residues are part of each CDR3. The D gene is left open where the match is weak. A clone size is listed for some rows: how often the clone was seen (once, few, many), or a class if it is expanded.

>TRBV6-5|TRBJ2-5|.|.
CASRTMAQETQYF
TGTGCCAGCCGGACGATGGCTCAAGAGACCCAGTACTTC
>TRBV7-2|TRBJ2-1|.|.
CASSGRSVGEQFF
TGTGCCAGCAGCGGGAGGTCTGTCGGTGAGCAGTTCTTC
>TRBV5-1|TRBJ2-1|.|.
CASSLEVGTAEQFF
TGCGCCAGCAGCCTGGAGGTCGGGACGGCAGAGCAGTTCTTC
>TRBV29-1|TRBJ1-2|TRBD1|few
CSVERAGGNGYTF
TGCAGCGTTGAGAGGGCAGGGGGAAATGGCTACACCTTC
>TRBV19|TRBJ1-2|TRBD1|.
CASRGQGDYGYTF
TGTGCCAGTAGGGGACAGGGGGACTATGGCTACACCTTC
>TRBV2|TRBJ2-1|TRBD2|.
CASSRTSGPNEQFF
TGTGCCAGCAGTCGGACTAGCGGACCCAATGAGCAGTTCTTC
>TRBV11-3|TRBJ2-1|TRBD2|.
CASSSSVASGRRGFNEQFF
TGTGCCAGCAGCTCCTCCGTAGCTAGCGGGAGGAGGGGGTTCAATGAGCAGTTCTTC
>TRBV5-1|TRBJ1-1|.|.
CASRTREGFNTEAFF
TGCGCCAGCAGGACCAGGGAGGGCTTTAACACTGAAGCTTTCTTT
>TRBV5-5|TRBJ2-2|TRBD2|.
CASSLVRLAGTNTGELFF
TGTGCCAGCAGCTTGGTACGTTTAGCGGGGACGAACACCGGGGAGCTGTTTTTT
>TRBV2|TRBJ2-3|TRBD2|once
CASTTGALAGSTDTQYF
TGTGCCAGCACGACAGGAGCCCTAGCGGGGTCCACAGATACGCAGTATTTT
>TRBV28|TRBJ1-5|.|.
CASSPSRGQGLSQPQHF
TGTGCCAGCAGCCCATCCCGGGGGCAGGGACTCTCTCAGCCCCAGCATTTT
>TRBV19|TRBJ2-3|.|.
CASAGTYRTDTQYF
TGTGCCAGTGCCGGGACCTATCGCACAGATACGCAGTATTTT
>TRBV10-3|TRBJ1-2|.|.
CAISEQGSGYTF
TGTGCCATCAGTGAGCAGGGGAGCGGCTACACCTTC
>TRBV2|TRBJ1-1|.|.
CASSDVGAPNTEAFF
TGTGCCAGCAGTGATGTGGGGGCCCCGAACACTGAAGCTTTCTTT
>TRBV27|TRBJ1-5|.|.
CAGPRGARDQPQHF
TGTGCCGGCCCCCGGGGGGCGAGGGATCAGCCCCAGCATTTT
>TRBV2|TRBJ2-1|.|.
CASRTGKRYNEQFF
TGTGCCAGCCGAACAGGGAAAAGGTACAATGAGCAGTTCTTC
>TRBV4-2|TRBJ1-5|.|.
CASSQAPDSNQPQHF
TGTGCCAGCAGCCAAGCGCCAGATAGCAATCAGCCCCAGCATTTT
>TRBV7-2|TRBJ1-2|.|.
CASSEQWGYTF
TGTGCCAGCAGCGAACAGTGGGGCTACACCTTC
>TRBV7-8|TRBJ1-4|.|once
CASTLRVGDEKLFF
TGTGCCAGCACCCTCCGTGTGGGGGATGAAAAACTGTTTTTT
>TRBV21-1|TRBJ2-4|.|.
CASSATRRCGNIQYF
TGTGCCAGCAGCGCTACGAGGAGGTGTGGAAACATTCAGTACTTC
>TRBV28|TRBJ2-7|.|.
CASRSSSYEQYF
TGTGCCAGCAGGTCTTCTTCCTACGAGCAGTACTTC
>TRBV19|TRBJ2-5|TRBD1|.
CASRGDRLQETQYF
TGTGCCAGTAGGGGGGACAGACTCCAAGAGACCCAGTACTTC
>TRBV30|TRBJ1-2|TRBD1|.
CAWRGRGDTHNYGYTF
TGTGCCTGGAGGGGCAGGGGGGACACTCATAACTATGGCTACACCTTC
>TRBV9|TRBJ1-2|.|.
CASSVEQAWDGYTF
TGTGCCAGCAGCGTAGAACAGGCCTGGGATGGCTACACCTTC
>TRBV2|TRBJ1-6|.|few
CASSIGYSPLHF
TGTGCCAGCAGTATAGGGTATTCACCCCTCCACTTT
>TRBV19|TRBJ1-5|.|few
CASTGRLDQPQHF
TGTGCCAGTACCGGACGGCTCGATCAGCCCCAGCATTTT
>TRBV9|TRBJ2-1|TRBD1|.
CASSVGPGTGMNEQFF
TGTGCCAGCAGCGTAGGCCCTGGGACAGGGATGAATGAGCAGTTCTTC
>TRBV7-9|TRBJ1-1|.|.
CASSLEPGNTEAFF
TGTGCCAGCAGCTTAGAACCGGGGAACACTGAAGCTTTCTTT
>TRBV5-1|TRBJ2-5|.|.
CASSLSAGYGAQETQYF
TGCGCCAGCAGCTTGTCTGCAGGGTATGGGGCCCAAGAGACCCAGTACTTC
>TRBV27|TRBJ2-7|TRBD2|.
CASSLAGVGYEQYF
TGTGCCAGCAGTTTAGCGGGAGTTGGCTACGAGCAGTACTTC
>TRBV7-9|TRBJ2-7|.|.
CASSSTRQVTDEQYF
TGTGCCAGCAGCTCAACCCGACAGGTTACGGACGAGCAGTACTTC
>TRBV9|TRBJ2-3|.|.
CASSVDVASGDTQYF
TGTGCCAGCAGCGTAGACGTAGCTTCGGGGGATACGCAGTATTTT
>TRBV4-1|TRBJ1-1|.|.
CASSQDIGVLTEAFF
TGCGCCAGCAGCCAAGATATCGGTGTCTTAACTGAAGCTTTCTTT
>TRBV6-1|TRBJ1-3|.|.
CASSKAGTGNTIYF
TGTGCCAGCAGTAAAGCAGGGACTGGAAACACCATATATTTT
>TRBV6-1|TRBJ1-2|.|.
CASSEGGEGGYTF
TGTGCCAGCAGTGAAGGCGGGGAAGGGGGCTACACCTTC
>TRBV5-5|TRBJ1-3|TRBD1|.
CASSLGTGMANTIYF
TGTGCCAGCAGCTTGGGGACAGGCATGGCAAACACCATATATTTT
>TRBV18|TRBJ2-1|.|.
CASSPVADYNEQFF
TGTGCCAGCTCACCAGTGGCTGACTACAATGAGCAGTTCTTC
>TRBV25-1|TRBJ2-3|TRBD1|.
CASSDPGQSTDTQYF
TGTGCCAGCAGTGACCCGGGACAGAGCACAGATACGCAGTATTTT
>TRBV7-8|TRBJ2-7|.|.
CASSIPPRYEQYF
TGTGCCAGCAGCATCCCCCCACGTTACGAGCAGTACTTC
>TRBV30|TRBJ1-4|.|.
CAWSVFGQFYEKLFF
TGTGCCTGGAGTGTCTTTGGACAGTTCTATGAAAAACTGTTTTTT
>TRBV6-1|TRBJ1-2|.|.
CASSEGGGEGYTF
TGTGCCAGCAGTGAAGGCGGCGGGGAGGGCTACACCTTC
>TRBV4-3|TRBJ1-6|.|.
CASSQDNSPLHF
TGCGCCAGCAGCCAAGATAATTCACCCCTCCACTTT
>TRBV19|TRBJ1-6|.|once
CASSILDSVPPLHF
TGTGCCAGTAGTATCCTGGACTCGGTGCCACCCCTCCACTTT
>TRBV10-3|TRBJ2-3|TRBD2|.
CAISEWQSGGKSTDTQYF
TGTGCCATCAGTGAGTGGCAGAGCGGGGGGAAGAGCACAGATACGCAGTATTTT
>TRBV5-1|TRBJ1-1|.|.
CASSATGLNTEAFF
TGCGCCAGCAGCGCTACAGGGTTGAACACTGAAGCTTTCTTT
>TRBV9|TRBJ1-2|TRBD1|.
CASIGRQGGYGYTF
TGTGCCAGCATCGGTAGACAGGGTGGCTATGGCTACACCTTC
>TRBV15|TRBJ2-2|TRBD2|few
CATSRDRSGATGELFF
TGTGCCACCAGCAGAGATCGGAGCGGGGCAACCGGGGAGCTGTTTTTT
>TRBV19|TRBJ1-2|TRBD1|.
CASETGNDYGYTF
TGTGCCAGCGAGACAGGGAACGACTATGGCTACACCTTC
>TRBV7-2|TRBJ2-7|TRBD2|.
CASSPNLAASSYEQYF
TGTGCCAGCAGCCCAAATCTAGCGGCTAGCTCCTACGAGCAGTACTTC
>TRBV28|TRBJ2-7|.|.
CASSLRGRGGDEQYF
TGTGCCAGCAGTTTGAGGGGGCGGGGAGGGGACGAGCAGTACTTC
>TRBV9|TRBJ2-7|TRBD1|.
CASSGGTGLHEQYF
TGTGCCAGCAGCGGAGGGACAGGCTTACACGAGCAGTACTTC
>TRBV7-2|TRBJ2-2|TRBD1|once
CASHRGRSTGELFF
TGTGCCAGCCACAGGGGGCGCAGCACCGGGGAGCTGTTTTTT
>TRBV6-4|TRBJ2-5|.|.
CASSRLLIGQETQYF
TGTGCCAGCTCCAGGTTACTAATAGGGCAAGAGACCCAGTACTTC
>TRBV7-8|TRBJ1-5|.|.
CASSPSARGNQPQHF
TGTGCCAGCAGCCCATCGGCCCGGGGCAATCAGCCCCAGCATTTT
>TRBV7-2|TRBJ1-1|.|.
CASSLFVIGRTEAFF
TGTGCCAGCAGCTTATTCGTTATTGGCCGCACTGAAGCTTTCTTT
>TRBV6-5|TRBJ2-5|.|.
CASSRGAGVETQYF
TGTGCCAGCAGTAGAGGGGCAGGGGTCGAGACCCAGTACTTC
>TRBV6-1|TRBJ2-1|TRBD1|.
CASSRTGLVNEQFF
TGTGCCAGCAGCCGGACAGGGCTGGTCAATGAGCAGTTCTTC